The 2 T cell receptor beta chains below all came from one sample that was sequenced in a study of blood T cell repertoires in COVID-19. Sequencing was performed with immunoSEQ multiplex PCR; in TCRdb, only in-frame clones are kept and a portion is missing. The repertoire holds some 210,000 clones, with around 89% as singletons. Sequenced sample: peripheral blood. The receptors were gathered from a woman aged 40 to 49 with acute or convalescent COVID-19.

For the CDR3, the DNA is TGTGCCAGCAGGGACGGGGACAGGGGGCGCGGAGAGACCCAGTACTTC. It codes for CASRDGDRGRGETQYF. V usage is TRBV5-4 and J usage is TRBJ2-5, with 12 bases fitting TRBD1. J gave up 4 bases and V 5 bases, and 9 bases lay outside the gene matches. The CDR3 is made up of 16 amino acids. Germline-derived CDR1 and CDR2 are SGHNT and YYREEE (reference sequence).

The chain couples TRBV28 to TRBJ1-4; TRBD1 is a possible D gene (6 bases). This CDR3 region has 16 residues. V was trimmed by 5 bases and J by 7 bases, leaving 20 bases between them. Germline lookup yields CDR1 MDHEN and CDR2 SYDVKM. The CDR3 region is CASSQLRGGGSEKLFF. CDR3 coding DNA: TGTGCCAGCAGTCAACTCAGGGGAGGGGGTAGTGAAAAACTGTTTTTT. The variable domain in full, with the rest retrieved from reference TRBV28 and TRBJ1-4, is DVKVTQSSRYLVKRTGEKVFLECVQDMDHENMFWYRQDPGLGLRLIYFSYDVKMKEKGDIPEGYSVSREKKERFSLILESASTNQTSMYLCASSQLRGGGSEKLFFGSGTQLSVL.